A selection of T cell receptor beta chains follows, all from one sample in a study of human T cells and chemical hapten exposure. TCRdb reanalysed the RACE reads using MiXCR and keeps one entry per CDR3 protein. The sample holds some 80,000 distinct CDR3 sequences, 9.5% to 13% seen once. Sequences were derived from whole blood, sampled in connection with sensitization to the hapten diphenylcyclopropenone (DPC). The receptors were gathered from a man aged 18-30 years with alopecia areata. Some clones in this sample may be carry-over from other donors' samples. The CDR3 runs from the conserved cysteine through the conserved F or W. The D gene is left open where the match is weak. The size of a clone is reported for some rows only, either as once, few or many, or as a class for expanded clones.

cdr3_nt cdr3_aa j_call v_call d_call clone_size
TGTGCCAGCAGCTTAGCGGGGGTCACTGAAGCTTTCTTT CASSLAGVTEAFF TRBJ1-1 TRBV7-9 . .
TGTGCCACCAGCAGAGGCAGGGGTCGCAAAACAACTAATGAAAAACTGTTTTTT CATSRGRGRKTTNEKLFF TRBJ1-4 TRBV15 . many
TGTGCCAGCAGCTTACGACAGCAGGAGACCCAGTACTTC CASSLRQQETQYF TRBJ2-5 TRBV7-7 . few
TGTGCCAGCAGTGGCCGGGACTCGATTCTCTACAATGAGCAGTTCTTC CASSGRDSILYNEQFF TRBJ2-1 TRBV14 . .
TGTGCCAGTAGTAGACTAGCGGGATACAACAATGAGCAGTTCTTC CASSRLAGYNNEQFF TRBJ2-1 TRBV19 TRBD2 .
TGCGCCAGCAGCCAAGAGAGAGGGGGCATTAGTCAGCCCCAGCATTTT CASSQERGGISQPQHF TRBJ1-5 TRBV4-3 TRBD1 .
TGCGCCAGCAGCCCTGGACAGGGTGGCAATCAGCCCCAGCATTTT CASSPGQGGNQPQHF TRBJ1-5 TRBV4-1 TRBD1 few
TGTGCCAGCAGCTTAACGGGACGGAACACCGGGGAGCTGTTTTTT CASSLTGRNTGELFF TRBJ2-2 TRBV7-3 . many
TGTGCCAGCAGCCCGGACATAAGCTCCTACAATGAGCAGTTCTTC CASSPDISSYNEQFF TRBJ2-1 TRBV7-2 . .
TGCGCCAGCAGCCAAGATCACGGGGCAGGGGTCTTCTACGAGCAGTACTTC CASSQDHGAGVFYEQYF TRBJ2-7 TRBV4-3 . few
TGTGCCAGCAGTTTACAGGGGGCGACTCAGCCCCAGCATTTT CASSLQGATQPQHF TRBJ1-5 TRBV2 TRBD1 few
TGTGCCAGCAGTTGGGACAGGGAAACTCCGCAGTTCTTC CASSWDRETPQFF TRBJ2-1 TRBV27 TRBD1 few
TGCGCCAGCAGCCAAGAAGGGACTAGCACAGGTGAGCAGTTCTTC CASSQEGTSTGEQFF TRBJ2-1 TRBV4-1 TRBD2 many
TGTGCCAGCAGTTACGAGGGCGAGCAGTACTTC CASSYEGEQYF TRBJ2-7 TRBV12-3/TRBV12-4 . .
TGTGCCAGCAGCTTAGAGGGGGGCGCCACTGAAGCTTTCTTT CASSLEGGATEAFF TRBJ1-1 TRBV7-2 . .
TGTGCCAGCTCCAAACCCGGGGAGCTGTTTTTT CASSKPGELFF TRBJ2-2 TRBV6-2/TRBV6-3 . few
TGTGCCAGCAGTTTCGGGATCGTTGCGAACACTGAAGCTTTCTTT CASSFGIVANTEAFF TRBJ1-1 TRBV11-3 . .
TGTGCCAGTAACTCCATCGGGGCTTCTAATGAAAAACTGTTTTTT CASNSIGASNEKLFF TRBJ1-4 TRBV7-2 . .
TGTGCCAGCAGCTACGGGACGGGCGGTGTGGACACTGAAGCTTTCTTT CASSYGTGGVDTEAFF TRBJ1-1 TRBV7-3 . few
TGTGCCAGCTCACCACCGAGGTCCCGGCAAGAAGCTTTCTTT CASSPPRSRQEAFF TRBJ1-1 TRBV18 . many
TGTGCCAGCAGACCGTGGAGTGTTCAGCCCCAGCATTTT CASRPWSVQPQHF TRBJ1-5 TRBV14 . few
TGCGCCAGCAGCCAAGATCGGGTACCGAACACTGAAGCTTTCTTT CASSQDRVPNTEAFF TRBJ1-1 TRBV4-3 . many
TGTGCCAGCAGCCGCGAGGCATTTTTGAACACCGGGGAGCTGTTTTTT CASSREAFLNTGELFF TRBJ2-2 TRBV6-2/TRBV6-3 . many
TGTGCCAGCAGCAACGGGGGTGGCGGCTACACCTTC CASSNGGGGYTF TRBJ1-2 TRBV11-2 . many
TGTGCCAGCAGCCCACAGGGGGCAACGAATTCACCCCTCCACTTT CASSPQGATNSPLHF TRBJ1-6 TRBV12-3/TRBV12-4 TRBD1 many
TGCAGCGTTGAAGGGCCAGGGGGCCATGAGCAGTTCTTC CSVEGPGGHEQFF TRBJ2-1 TRBV29-1 TRBD1 many
TGCAGTGCCTTCCCCCGGGAGACCCAGTACTTC CSAFPRETQYF TRBJ2-5 TRBV20-1 . .
TGCGCCAGCAGCTACGACAGGGTCAATGAGCAGTTCTTC CASSYDRVNEQFF TRBJ2-1 TRBV5-1 TRBD1 many
TGTGCCATCAGTTCCACAGATACGCAGTATTTT CAISSTDTQYF TRBJ2-3 TRBV10-3 . few
TGTGCCAGCTCACCACTCCCAGGACAGGGGGCAACTGAAGCTTTCTTT CASSPLPGQGATEAFF TRBJ1-1 TRBV18 TRBD1 few
TGTGCCAGCAGTTACTCGTACCATAGTGGAGGAGATACGCAGTATTTT CASSYSYHSGGDTQYF TRBJ2-3 TRBV6-2/TRBV6-3 . .
TGTGCCAGCGGGACTACCTTCCAGTTCTTC CASGTTFQFF TRBJ2-1 TRBV19 TRBD2 many
TGTGCCAGCAGTACCGGGACAGACACAGATACGCAGTATTTT CASSTGTDTDTQYF TRBJ2-3 TRBV12-3/TRBV12-4 TRBD1 few
TGTGCCAGCAGTTACAGGGGACAGGGGTCTGGGGCCAACGTCCTGACTTTC CASSYRGQGSGANVLTF TRBJ2-6 TRBV6-5 TRBD1 .
TGCAGTGCTAGACCCTCTAAACGGGGTTCCTACAATGAGCAGTTCTTC CSARPSKRGSYNEQFF TRBJ2-1 TRBV20-1 . few
TGTGCCAGCAGTTACCTACAGGGCAATGAGCAGTTCTTC CASSYLQGNEQFF TRBJ2-1 TRBV6-2/TRBV6-3 . .
TGTGCCAGCAGCACGACAGGGGGCGCGGAGACCCAGTACTTC CASSTTGGAETQYF TRBJ2-5 TRBV7-3 TRBD1 .
TGTGCCAGCAGCTTACGACATGACACTAATGAAAAACTGTTTTTT CASSLRHDTNEKLFF TRBJ1-4 TRBV7-8 . .
TGTGCCAGCAGCTTATTTGGGGGGCCAGAGACCCAGTACTTC CASSLFGGPETQYF TRBJ2-5 TRBV7-3 . many
TGCAGCGTTCAGAACACTGAAGCTTTCTTT CSVQNTEAFF TRBJ1-1 TRBV29-1 . many
TGTGCCAGCAGCCTTGGGCCGAACACTGAAGCTTTCTTT CASSLGPNTEAFF TRBJ1-1 TRBV3-1 . many
TGTGCCAGCAGTTATAGTGGCGAAGGCTACACCTTC CASSYSGEGYTF TRBJ1-2 TRBV12-3/TRBV12-4 . few
TGTGCCAGCGACAAGGGGGATACGCAGTATTTT CASDKGDTQYF TRBJ2-3 TRBV4-2 . many
TGTGCCAGTAGCCTGAGCGGGGGGCGCCAAGAGACCCAGTACTTC CASSLSGGRQETQYF TRBJ2-5 TRBV19 TRBD2 .
TGTGCCAGCAGCTTATTCGGTCGGGAGGGGCCGACCGGGGAGCTGTTTTTT CASSLFGREGPTGELFF TRBJ2-2 TRBV11-3 TRBD2 few
TGCAGCGTGCAGGACAGGTTAAACTACGAGCAGTACTTC CSVQDRLNYEQYF TRBJ2-7 TRBV29-1 TRBD1 many
TGTGCCAGCAGCTTGAACAGGGCCAACACTGAAGCTTTCTTT CASSLNRANTEAFF TRBJ1-1 TRBV5-4 . .
TGTGCCAGCAGTCTTCCTATAGGGGTTAACACTGAAGCTTTCTTT CASSLPIGVNTEAFF TRBJ1-1 TRBV28 . many